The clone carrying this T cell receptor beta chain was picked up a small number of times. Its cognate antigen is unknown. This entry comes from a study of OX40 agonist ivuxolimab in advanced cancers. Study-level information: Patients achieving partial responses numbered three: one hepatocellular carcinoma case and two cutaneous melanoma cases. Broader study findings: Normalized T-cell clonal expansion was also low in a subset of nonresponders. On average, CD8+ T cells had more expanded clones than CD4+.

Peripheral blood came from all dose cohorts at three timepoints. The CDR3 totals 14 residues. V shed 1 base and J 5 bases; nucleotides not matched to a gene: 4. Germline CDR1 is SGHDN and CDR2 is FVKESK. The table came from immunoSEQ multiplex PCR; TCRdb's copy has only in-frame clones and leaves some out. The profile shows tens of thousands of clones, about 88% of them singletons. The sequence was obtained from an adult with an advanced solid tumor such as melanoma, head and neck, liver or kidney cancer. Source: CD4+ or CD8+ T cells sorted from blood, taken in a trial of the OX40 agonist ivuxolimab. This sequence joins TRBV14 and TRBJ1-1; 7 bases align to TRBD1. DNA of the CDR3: TGTGCCAGCAGCCAAGTAACAGGGGAGACTGAAGCTTTCTTT. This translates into CASSQVTGETEAFF. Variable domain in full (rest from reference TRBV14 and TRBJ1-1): EAGVTQFPSHSVIEKGQTVTLRCDPISGHDNLYWYRRVMGKEIKFLLHFVKESKQDESGMPNNRFLAERTGGTYSTLKVQPAELEDSGVYFCASSQVTGETEAFFGQGTRLTVV.